This passage covers 27 T cell receptor beta chains from one sample sequenced in a study of naive and memory T cell subsets. An equimolar mix of two oligonucleotides served as the beta constant-region primer for TRBC1 and TRBC2. Ligated cDNA was amplified by four rounds of PCR with nested alpha and beta constant-region primers and SP2. One entry per CDR3 protein results from TCRdb running MiXCR on the UMI-ligation and nested PCR reads. The sample carries approximately 1,400 distinct CDR3 sequences, about 7.1% recorded once. Sample: CD8+ TEMRA cells from blood. The sample's subset: effector memory re-expressing CD45RA, CD45RA+ CD27-. The origin of the receptors is a human donor in good health.

Ten or more counts support this clonotype. The V call is TRBV30, the J call TRBJ2-3, with 11 nucleotides matching TRBD2. The CDR3 has 14 amino acids. J lost 4 bases, V lost 1 base, and 1 base had no gene match. Germline lookup yields CDR1 GTSNPN and CDR2 SVGIG (reference sequence). CDR3 nucleotides: TGTGCCTGGAGTGGACTAGCGGGACCAGATACGCAGTATTTT. This sequence encodes CAWSGLAGPDTQYF.

This clonotype was found a few times. This rearrangement joins TRBV20-1 to TRBJ2-4; the D is unclear. Germline CDR1 is DFQATT and CDR2 is SNEGSKA (reference sequence). This CDR3 has 13 amino acids. V was trimmed by 0 bases and J by 8 bases, leaving 11 bases between them. The CDR3 DNA is TGCAGTGCTAGAGATTTGGGATTTCACATTCAGTACTTC. It encodes CSARDLGFHIQYF.

This chain links TRBV6-2 or TRBV6-3 with TRBJ2-2; the D gene is possibly TRBD2 (7 bases). Germline V lookup: CDR1 MNHEY, CDR2 SVGEGT. V was clipped by 0 bases and J by 0 bases, with 17 bases between them. The CDR3 extends over 19 amino acids. This CDR3 reads CASSYSVGPGGANTGELFF. CDR3 coding DNA: TGTGCCAGCAGTTACTCTGTGGGTCCGGGGGGCGCGAACACCGGGGAGCTGTTTTTT.

This clonotype is deemed medium-sized. The chain recombines TRBV7-3 with TRBJ2-7; maybe TRBD2 (6 bases). The ends were cut back, 2 bases at V and 3 bases at J, with 11 bases in the middle. The CDR3 sequence is 14 residues long. Germline assignment: CDR1 SGHTA and CDR2 FQGTGA. CDR3 nucleotide sequence: TGTGCCAGCAGCTTAGGGGCGGGGAGCTACGAGCAGTACTTC. It encodes CASSLGAGSYEQYF.

Ten or more counts support this clonotype. V gene TRBV20-1 combines with J gene TRBJ2-1; unclear D gene. V was pared by 4 bases and J by 9 bases, with 25 bases between. This CDR3 is built from 16 residues. Germline values: CDR1 DFQATT, CDR2 SNEGSKA (reference sequence). The CDR3 spells CSATPLGFSPIAEQFF. CDR3 nucleotides: TGCAGTGCTACCCCCCTGGGGTTTAGCCCCATCGCTGAGCAGTTCTTC.

This clonotype appeared many times. The V and J genes are TRBV6-4 and TRBJ2-2; tentatively, D is TRBD2 (5 bases). This CDR3 is 14 amino acids long. Germline CDR1 reads MRHNA; CDR2 reads SNTAGT. Deletions cut 0 bases from V and 3 bases from J, with 5 bases between. CDR3 coding DNA: TGTGCCAGCAGTGACTCGCGGGACACCGGGGAGCTGTTTTTT. Protein: CASSDSRDTGELFF.

As to this clonotype: The junction shows a germline mismatch at one end, possibly a read error. The chain carries TRBV6-5 and TRBJ2-7; unclear D gene. The CDR3 loop spans 13 amino acids. Germline CDR1 is MNHEY and CDR2 is SVGAGI. The CDR3 reads CASSYSRSSEQYF. The CDR3 DNA reads as TGTGCCAGCAGTTACTCCCGTTCCTCCGAGCAGTACTTC.

This clonotype was seen repeatedly, ten times or more. The genes are TRBV4-3 and TRBJ1-1; no definite D call. V was cut by 2 bases and J by 3 bases, with 16 bases left in between. CDR3 size: 16 residues. CDR1 is LGHNA and CDR2 is YSLEER in the germline V gene. As DNA, the CDR3 is TGCGCCAGCAGCCAACATTTCCGTGGTGGGGACACTGAAGCTTTCTTT. As protein: CASSQHFRGGDTEAFF.

This clonotype came up many times. The chain recombines TRBV7-9 with TRBJ2-7, with TRBD2 as a possible D gene (5 bases). This CDR3 comprises 15 residues. Trimming left V 4 bases short and J 2 bases short, with 15 bases between. The germline V gene has CDR1 SEHNR and CDR2 FQNEAQ (reference sequence). DNA of the CDR3: TGTGCCAGCAGCTCCCCTGACCTAGCCCCCTACGAGCAGTACTTC. Translation: CASSSPDLAPYEQYF.

The table lists this clonotype with many counts. This rearrangement joins TRBV7-2 to TRBJ2-3; 9 nucleotides align to TRBD2. The CDR3 contains 15 residues. Germline trimming cut 5 bases from V and 1 base from J; bases unmatched to any gene: 4. Germline V gene lookup returns CDR1 SGHTA and CDR2 FQGNSA. The CDR3, as DNA: TGTGCCAGCAGCCCCACTAGCGGGCGCACAGATACGCAGTATTTT. Translated: CASSPTSGRTDTQYF.

This clonotype has at least ten counts. The rearrangement uses TRBV24-1 and TRBJ2-5, with a weak D call TRBD2 (6 bases). The germline V and J ends were trimmed by 1 base and 3 bases, with 14 bases remaining between them. Per the germline V gene, CDR1 is KGHDR and CDR2 is SFDVKD. The length of the CDR3 is 16 residues. CDR3 residues: CATSDFREDGEETQYF. CDR3 coding DNA: TGTGCCACCAGTGATTTCAGGGAGGACGGAGAAGAGACCCAGTACTTC.

In nucleotides, the CDR3 is TGTGCCAGCAGTGAATCGGCCGGAAAAGAGACCCAGTACTTC. This gives the protein CASSESAGKETQYF. The chain combines TRBV25-1 with TRBJ2-5; D gene ambiguous. Germline V CDR1 and CDR2: MGHDK, SYGVNS. The CDR3 totals 14 residues. V lost 1 base, J lost 3 bases, and 9 bases lay in between.

A few counts support this clonotype. In nucleotides, the CDR3 is TGTGCCAGCAGCAACCGGGCACTCGTCGAGCAGTACTTC. Its translation: CASSNRALVEQYF. The rearrangement uses TRBV6-2 or TRBV6-3 and TRBJ2-7; D unresolved. CDR1 and CDR2 from the germline V gene are MNHEY and SVGEGT. The length of the CDR3 is 13 residues. V dropped 6 bases and J dropped 6 bases, with 15 bases sitting between them.

The rearrangement joins TRBV28 to TRBJ2-6; no definite D call. Germline V gene lookup returns CDR1 MDHEN and CDR2 SYDVKM. CDR3 length equals 14 residues. V was shortened by 5 bases and J by 9 bases, with 14 bases between the two germline ends. The chain's CDR3 is CASSLRTEVNVLTF. The CDR3 DNA reads TGTGCCAGCAGTCTACGAACTGAAGTCAACGTCCTGACTTTC.

With respect to this clonotype: Relative to the germline gene, one junction end is altered; a read error may explain this. This chain links TRBV15 with TRBJ2-6; D might be TRBD1 (5 bases). The length of the CDR3 is 15 residues. CDR1 LNHNV and CDR2 YYDKDF come from the germline V gene (reference sequence). In DNA, the CDR3 is TGTGCCACCAGCAGAGACAGGTCTGGGGCCAACGCCCTGACTTTC. Amino acids: CATSRDRSGANALTF.

The V gene is TRBV28, the J gene TRBJ2-7, with TRBD2 matching over 8 bases. The CDR3 has 17 amino acids. The trim removed 4 bases at V and 0 bases at J, leaving 11 bases unmatched. Per germline, CDR1 MDHEN and CDR2 SYDVKM. CDR3 loop: CASSSSNSGISSYEQYF. The DNA for the CDR3 is TGTGCCAGCAGTTCTTCCAATAGCGGGATAAGCTCCTACGAGCAGTACTTC.

This clonotype was counted many times. V gene TRBV28 combines with J gene TRBJ2-5, with D perhaps given as TRBD1 or TRBD2 (5 bases each). The CDR3 is 16 residues long. Germline-derived CDR1 and CDR2 are MDHEN and SYDVKM. V was cut by 7 bases and J by 5 bases, with 23 bases left in between. CDR3 loop: CASTQGARERLETQYF. CDR3 sequence (DNA): TGTGCCAGCACTCAAGGGGCCAGGGAGAGGTTGGAGACCCAGTACTTC.

V and J are TRBV10-2 and TRBJ1-1; 8 nucleotides line up with TRBD1. The CDR3 totals 15 residues. The germline V gene encodes CDR1 WSHSY and CDR2 SAAADI. The junction had 14 bases not matched to a gene; V was cut back by 3 bases and J by 11 bases. The CDR3 DNA sequence: TGCGCCAGCAGTGATCGAGAGACAGGGGTTTATTTGGCTTTCTTT. It specifies CASSDRETGVYLAFF.

This chain uses TRBV28 with TRBJ2-7, with D possibly matching TRBD1 (6 bases). CDR3 size: 13 residues. The ends were cut back, 8 bases at V and 3 bases at J, with 14 bases in the middle. Germline V gene lookup returns CDR1 MDHEN and CDR2 SYDVKM. The CDR3 DNA is TGTGCCAGCCGCCCGGGACACATCTACGAGCAGTACTTC. This codes for CASRPGHIYEQYF.

This clonotype came up a few times. The V gene is TRBV28, the J gene TRBJ2-7; D is perhaps TRBD1 or TRBD2 (5 bases each). Germline V gives CDR1 MDHEN, CDR2 SYDVKM. The length of the CDR3 is 14 residues. Trimming removed 8 bases from V and 3 bases from J, with 17 bases in between. The DNA of the CDR3 is TGTGCCAGCGCACGGGACCCGAGAGACTACGAGCAGTACTTC. Residues: CASARDPRDYEQYF.

This clonotype was found a few times. The genes are TRBV5-1 and TRBJ2-7, with a possible D match to TRBD2 (5 bases). Trimming took off 4 bases at V and 4 bases at J, with 9 bases between the two ends. Germline lookup yields CDR1 SGHRS and CDR2 YFSETQ. The CDR3 sequence is 12 residues long. Here the CDR3 reads CASSPGYYEQYF. The CDR3 coding sequence is TGCGCCAGCAGCCCGGGGTATTACGAGCAGTACTTC.

The rearrangement joins TRBV6-5 to TRBJ2-5; TRBD2 agrees at 7 bases. The CDR3 length is 15 residues. The J segment lost 10 bases and the V segment lost 1 base, leaving 12 bases of the junction unmatched. Per germline, CDR1 MNHEY and CDR2 SVGAGI. The CDR3 region is CASSYLGSGSTSQYF. CDR3 nucleotide sequence: TGTGCCAGCAGTTACTTGGGTAGCGGGTCCACTAGCCAGTACTTC.

In this sample, this clonotype turned up a few times. The rearrangement joins TRBV20-1 to TRBJ2-7, with 9 bases lining up with TRBD2. Germline CDR1 is DFQATT and CDR2 is SNEGSKA (reference sequence). The CDR3 is 15 amino acids. The junction had 5 bases not matched to a gene; V was cut back by 0 bases and J by 2 bases. The CDR3 DNA is TGCAGTGCTAGAGATCTGTTAGCGGGAGCCTACGAGCAGTACTTC. Its protein product is CSARDLLAGAYEQYF.

This clonotype was picked up many times. V usage is TRBV9 and J usage is TRBJ1-2; D unclear. The V gene's germline CDR1 is SGDLS and CDR2 YYNGEE. Trimming removed 2 bases from V and 4 bases from J, with 15 bases in between. CDR3 length: 15 residues. The CDR3 sequence is CASSVSEGSPYGYTF. DNA of the CDR3: TGTGCCAGCAGCGTCTCCGAGGGATCCCCCTATGGCTACACCTTC.

This clonotype has only a few counts. CDR3 DNA sequence: TGTGCCAGCAGCCCTAGCGGGAGTGGGTACGAGCAGTACTTC. It is translated as CASSPSGSGYEQYF. This rearrangement joins TRBV7-9 to TRBJ2-7; TRBD2 matches 10 bases. This CDR3 has 14 amino acids. The trim removed 5 bases at V and 4 bases at J, leaving 5 bases unmatched. Germline CDR1 is SEHNR and CDR2 is FQNEAQ (reference sequence).

In its sample, this clonotype was seen many times. The V call is TRBV9, the J call TRBJ2-7; TRBD2 is a possible D gene (5 bases). Germline V gene lookup returns CDR1 SGDLS and CDR2 YYNGEE. This CDR3 has 14 residues. Trimming pared 4 bases from V and 0 bases from J, leaving 11 bases between. This CDR3 is CASSLRASSYEQYF. In nucleotides, the CDR3 is TGTGCCAGCAGCCTGCGGGCGAGCTCCTACGAGCAGTACTTC.

This clonotype was detected a few times. The CDR3 loop is CASSYGPGQMNTEAFF. CDR3 sequence (DNA): TGTGCCAGCAGTTACGGACCGGGACAGATGAACACTGAAGCTTTCTTT. The chain carries TRBV6-2 or TRBV6-3 and TRBJ1-1; the match to TRBD1 covers 7 bases. The junction had 6 bases not matched to a gene; V was cut back by 2 bases and J by 0 bases. Germline V gene lookup returns CDR1 MNHEY and CDR2 SVGEGT. The CDR3 is made up of 16 amino acids.